Shown below are 24 T cell receptor beta chains from a single sample sequenced in a study of blood T cell repertoires in COVID-19. TCRdb keeps only in-frame clones here, not all; method: immunoSEQ multiplex PCR. This table holds 21,000 or so clones, about 88% found once. What was sequenced was peripheral blood. Source of these receptors: a human donor in a cohort sampled during active COVID-19. The donor label of this sample is uncertain.

The rearrangement links TRBV5-5 to TRBJ2-3; D gene uncertain. Trimming cost V 0 bases and J 1 base, with 6 bases left between them. This CDR3 is built from 14 residues. Per germline, CDR1 SGHKS and CDR2 YYEKEE (reference sequence). The chain's CDR3 is CASSLAPGTDTQYF. CDR3 nucleotide sequence: TGTGCCAGCAGCTTGGCCCCGGGCACAGATACGCAGTATTTT.

V and J are TRBV5-4 and TRBJ2-1; D is undetermined. CDR3 length equals 15 residues. Germline V gives CDR1 SGHNT, CDR2 YYREEE (reference sequence). Trimming removed 0 bases at V and 2 bases at J, with 9 bases between. Here the CDR3 DNA reads TGTGCCAGCAGCTTGGATAGCCAGACCTACAATGAGCAGTTCTTC. Translation: CASSLDSQTYNEQFF.

The chain recombines TRBV7-2 with TRBJ2-7; 10 bases map to TRBD1. The CDR3 length is 15 residues. The germline gives CDR1 SGHTA, CDR2 FQGNSA. Trimming at V came to 5 bases and at J to 2 bases, leaving 6 bases not matched to a gene. CDR3 sequence (DNA): TGTGCCAGCAGCAGCCGGACAGGGGGTCCCTACGAGCAGTACTTC. Translated, it gives CASSSRTGGPYEQYF.

This chain links TRBV5-8 with TRBJ2-7; 9 positions match TRBD1. The J segment lost 7 bases and the V segment lost 2 bases, leaving 7 bases of the junction unmatched. The germline V gene has CDR1 SGHTS and CDR2 YDEGEE. The CDR3 is 14 amino acids. The CDR3 region has the DNA TGTGCCAGCAGCTTCTGGGACAGGGCGGGGGAGCAGTACTTC. Protein product: CASSFWDRAGEQYF.

The chain is built from TRBV10-1 and TRBJ2-3; D possibly corresponds to TRBD2 (6 bases). The CDR3 is 15 amino acids. Germline CDR1 is WNHNN and CDR2 is SYGVQD (reference sequence). The V gene lost 6 bases and the J gene lost 5 bases, with 18 bases spanning the gap. The CDR3 bases are TGCGCCAGCAGAGCCACTCTCGGAGGGATAGATACGCAGTATTTT. It translates to CASRATLGGIDTQYF.

The chain recombines TRBV6-5 with TRBJ1-4, with D unclear. The ends were cut back, 6 bases at V and 0 bases at J, with 11 bases in the middle. CDR3 length: 15 amino acids. The germline V gene encodes CDR1 MNHEY and CDR2 SVGAGI. The CDR3 DNA is TGTGCCAGCAGCCGCGGGAGTGCAACTAATGAAAAACTGTTTTTT. This translates into CASSRGSATNEKLFF.

The chain combines TRBV5-1 with TRBJ2-3, with unresolved D. The germline V and J ends were trimmed by 7 bases and 3 bases, with 15 bases remaining between them. This CDR3 contains 14 residues. Germline assignment: CDR1 SGHRS and CDR2 YFSETQ. This CDR3 reads CASLKSSFTDTQYF. The CDR3 coding sequence is TGCGCCAGCTTAAAATCTAGTTTTACAGATACGCAGTATTTT.

The rearrangement joins TRBV18 to TRBJ2-7; a weak D match, TRBD1 (5 bases). Germline lookup yields CDR1 KGHSH and CDR2 LQKENI. The CDR3 covers 15 residues. V gave up 2 bases and J gave up 1 base, with 12 bases separating them. The CDR3 DNA reads as TGTGCCAGCTCACCATACTTTCAGGGATCCTACGAGCAGTACTTC. Encoded protein: CASSPYFQGSYEQYF.

This clone was found once. V is TRBV18 and J is TRBJ1-1, with 10 bases matching TRBD1. With V trimmed by 3 bases and J by 1 base, 5 bases remained unmatched. Germline lookup yields CDR1 KGHSH and CDR2 LQKENI. The CDR3 runs to 16 residues. CDR3 sequence reads: CASSPAGTGENTEAFF. CDR3 in DNA: TGTGCCAGCTCACCGGCCGGGACAGGGGAGAACACTGAAGCTTTCTTT. The whole variable domain, remainder taken from reference TRBV18 and TRBJ1-1, is NAGVMQNPRHLVRRRGQEARLRCSPMKGHSHVYWYRQLPEEGLKFMVYLQKENIIDESGMPKERFSAEFPKEGPSILRIQQVVRGDSAAYFCASSPAGTGENTEAFFGQGTRLTVV.

This chain joins TRBV7-9 and TRBJ2-7; 7 positions match TRBD1. The CDR3 is made up of 13 amino acids. Germline V CDR1 and CDR2: SEHNR, FQNEAQ (reference sequence). Trimming at V came to 6 bases and at J to 3 bases, leaving 5 bases not matched to a gene. This CDR3 reads CASRRTGDYEQYF. In DNA form, the CDR3 reads TGTGCCAGCAGAAGGACAGGTGACTACGAGCAGTACTTC.

This clone was recorded only once. The rearrangement links TRBV10-3 to TRBJ1-1; 8 positions agree with TRBD1. CDR1 ENHRY and CDR2 SYGVKD come from the germline V gene. J lost 4 bases, V lost 2 bases, and 6 bases had no gene match. The CDR3 has 15 residues. CDR3 coding DNA: TGTGCCATCAGTGAGGGCAGGGGGCTGGGCACTGAAGCTTTCTTT. It is translated as CAISEGRGLGTEAFF.

V is TRBV5-5 and J is TRBJ1-2; unclear D gene. V was cut by 6 bases and J by 6 bases, with 18 bases left in between. CDR1 and CDR2 (germline): SGHKS, YYEKEE (reference sequence). The CDR3 extends over 14 amino acids. CDR3: CASTPREGADGYTF. For the CDR3, the DNA is TGTGCCAGCACCCCGAGAGAGGGCGCGGATGGCTACACCTTC.

V gene TRBV7-2 combines with J gene TRBJ2-7; D is uncertain. The V gene's germline CDR1 is SGHTA and CDR2 FQGNSA. This CDR3 has 15 residues. V shed 0 bases and J shed 7 bases, with 16 bases lying between them. The CDR3 nucleotides read TGTGCCAGCAGCTTAGCCCCCGGTTATCCGGAGGAGCAGTACTTC. Residues: CASSLAPGYPEEQYF.

The V gene is TRBV28, the J gene TRBJ2-7, with D unresolved. This CDR3 has 13 amino acids. Germline V gene lookup returns CDR1 MDHEN and CDR2 SYDVKM. Trimming pared 2 bases from V and 6 bases from J, leaving 11 bases between. CDR3 sequence: CASSLGHGLEQYF. The CDR3 DNA reads TGTGCCAGCAGTTTAGGGCATGGGCTCGAGCAGTACTTC.

V usage is TRBV10-2 and J usage is TRBJ2-1, with 14 positions matching TRBD2. This CDR3 region has 14 residues. The germline V gene has CDR1 WSHSY and CDR2 SAAADI. V shed 8 bases, J shed 10 bases, and the junction held 7 bases outside the gene matches. The CDR3 loop is CASAAGLAGVEQFF. DNA of the CDR3: TGCGCCAGCGCCGCGGGACTAGCGGGAGTGGAGCAGTTCTTC.

The chain links TRBV25-1 to TRBJ2-3; the D gene is possibly TRBD2 (6 bases). This CDR3 has 14 amino acids. V lost 2 bases to trimming and J lost 5 bases, with 11 bases between them. Looked up from germline, CDR1 is MGHDK and CDR2 is SYGVNS. The DNA for the CDR3 is TGTGCCAGCAGTGAAGGGGGGAATAGAGATACGCAGTATTTT. It yields the protein CASSEGGNRDTQYF.

V is TRBV27 and J is TRBJ2-3; perhaps TRBD2 as D (5 bases). Trimming left V 7 bases short and J 1 base short, with 15 bases between. The CDR3 loop spans 15 amino acids. Germline V lookup: CDR1 MNHEY, CDR2 SMNVEV (reference sequence). The CDR3 DNA follows: TGTGCCAGCACCTCCTCCTGGCGGGGCACAGATACGCAGTATTTT. Residues: CASTSSWRGTDTQYF.

The chain recombines TRBV7-8 with TRBJ2-1; 10 bases are shared with TRBD2. The CDR3 consists of 12 residues. Trimming removed 4 bases from V and 14 bases from J; junction bases left unmatched: 5. In germline, CDR1 is SGHVS, CDR2 FQNEAQ. CDR3 nucleotides: TGTGCCAGCAGCTCTCTAGCGGGAGTCAAGTTCTTC. It specifies CASSSLAGVKFF.

The chain uses TRBV5-1 and TRBJ1-1; 7 nucleotides match TRBD1. Germline CDR1 reads SGHRS; CDR2 reads YFSETQ. The CDR3 runs to 15 residues. V was pared by 4 bases and J by 0 bases, with 6 bases of the junction left unmatched. The CDR3 reads CASSLEGQLNTEAFF. The CDR3 coding sequence is TGCGCCAGCAGCCTCGAGGGACAGTTGAACACTGAAGCTTTCTTT.

V is TRBV29-1 and J is TRBJ2-7, with TRBD1 identical over 9 bases. Germline V CDR1 and CDR2: SQVTM, ANQGSEA. V trimming: 7 bases; J trimming: 4 bases; junction bases outside the gene matches: 5. The CDR3 totals 12 residues. DNA of the CDR3: TGCAGCGGGCTAGGGACAGGGTACGAGCAGTACTTC. This codes for CSGLGTGYEQYF.

The rearrangement joins TRBV12-3 or TRBV12-4 to TRBJ2-3; 8 nucleotides match TRBD2. The CDR3 extends over 13 amino acids. V trimming: 7 bases; J trimming: 7 bases; junction bases outside the gene matches: 7. The CDR3 nucleotides are TGTGCCAGCAACAGGATAGCGGGAAATACGCAGTATTTT. Translating gives CASNRIAGNTQYF.

The V gene is TRBV10-1, the J gene TRBJ2-2; 8 bases are a match to TRBD2. The CDR3 loop spans 14 amino acids. J gave up 4 bases and V 2 bases, and 0 bases lay outside the gene matches. Germline CDR1 reads WNHNN; CDR2 reads SYGVQD (reference sequence). DNA for the CDR3: TGCGCCAGCAGTGAGCGGGGGGGCACCGGGGAGCTGTTTTTT. As protein: CASSERGGTGELFF.

This clone occurred once. The rearrangement joins TRBV30 to TRBJ2-2, with D possibly TRBD1 on 6 matching bases. The V gene lost 2 bases and the J gene lost 6 bases, with 16 bases spanning the gap. The germline V gene has CDR1 GTSNPN and CDR2 SVGIG (reference sequence). The CDR3 length is 15 residues. The CDR3 loop is CAWSTQRGGAGELFF. The CDR3 nucleotides read TGTGCCTGGAGTACGCAGAGAGGGGGAGCCGGGGAGCTGTTTTTT.

V and J are TRBV27 and TRBJ2-1, with 9 bases fitting TRBD2. CDR3 length equals 16 residues. Per the germline V gene, CDR1 is MNHEY and CDR2 is SMNVEV (reference sequence). V dropped 7 bases and J dropped 5; count of bases not matched to a gene: 12. CDR3 bases: TGTGCCAGCACCAGTTCAATTAGCGGGAGCAACAATGAGCAGTTCTTC. Translation gives CASTSSISGSNNEQFF.